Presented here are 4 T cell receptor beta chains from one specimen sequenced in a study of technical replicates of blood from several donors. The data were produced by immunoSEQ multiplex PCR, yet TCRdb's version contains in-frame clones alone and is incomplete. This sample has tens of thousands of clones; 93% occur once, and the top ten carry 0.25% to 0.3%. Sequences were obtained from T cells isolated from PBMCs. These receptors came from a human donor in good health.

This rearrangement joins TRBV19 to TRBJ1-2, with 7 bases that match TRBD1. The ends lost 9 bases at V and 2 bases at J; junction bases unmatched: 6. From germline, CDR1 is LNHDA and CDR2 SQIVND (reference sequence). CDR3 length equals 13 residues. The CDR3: CASGQAMNYGYTF. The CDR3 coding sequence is TGTGCCAGCGGACAGGCCATGAACTATGGCTACACCTTC.

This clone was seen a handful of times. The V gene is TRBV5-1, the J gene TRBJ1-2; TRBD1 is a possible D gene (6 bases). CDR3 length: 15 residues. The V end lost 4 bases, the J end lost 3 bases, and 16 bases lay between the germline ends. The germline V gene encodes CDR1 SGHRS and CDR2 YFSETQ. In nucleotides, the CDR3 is TGCGCCAGCAGCATCGGGGGGGCGGGGCACTATGGCTACACCTTC. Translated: CASSIGGAGHYGYTF. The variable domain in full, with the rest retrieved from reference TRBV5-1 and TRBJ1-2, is KAGVTQTPRYLIKTRGQQVTLSCSPISGHRSVSWYQQTPGQGLQFLFEYFSETQRNKGNFPGRFSGRQFSNSRSEMNVSTLELGDSALYLCASSIGGAGHYGYTFGSGTRLTVV.

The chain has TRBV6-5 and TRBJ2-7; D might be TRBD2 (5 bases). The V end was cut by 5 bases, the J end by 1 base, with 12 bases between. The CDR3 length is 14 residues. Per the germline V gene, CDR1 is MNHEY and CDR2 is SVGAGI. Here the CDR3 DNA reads TGTGCCAGCAGTCTGACTACAGTTTCCTACGAGCAGTACTTC. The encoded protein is CASSLTTVSYEQYF.

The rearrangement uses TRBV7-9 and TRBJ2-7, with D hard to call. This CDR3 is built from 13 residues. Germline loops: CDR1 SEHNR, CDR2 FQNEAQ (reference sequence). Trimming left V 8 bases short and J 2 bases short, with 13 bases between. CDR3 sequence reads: CASGLGSTYEQYF. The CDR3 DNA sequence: TGTGCCAGCGGTCTGGGCTCAACCTACGAGCAGTACTTC.